These 17 T cell receptor beta chains originate from one sample sequenced in a study of CD8 T cells in ankylosing spondylitis. TCRdb re-derived calls from the 5' RACE reads in MiXCR, one entry per CDR3 protein. The sample includes more than 600,000 distinct CDR3 sequences, around 19% of them seen just once. Study outcomes and limitations: What seemed typical of ankylosing spondylitis blood was a TCR beta motif built from several highly homologous variants.

No antigen is known for these receptors. Material: blood, either unsorted or a sorted T cell fraction (not recorded which). The receptors here all came from a male donor with ankylosing spondylitis.

The gene calls are TRBV5-1 and TRBJ2-1, with D perhaps TRBD2 (5 bases). The CDR3 is made up of 12 amino acids. In germline, CDR1 is SGHRS, CDR2 YFSETQ. The V and J ends lost 4 bases and 8 bases respectively, with 10 bases between them. The CDR3 DNA sequence: TGCGCCAGCAGCCTCCCGCGGGATGAGCAGTTCTTC. Protein: CASSLPRDEQFF.

The chain combines TRBV20-1 with TRBJ2-7; TRBD2 matches at 15 bases. V trimming: 4 bases; J trimming: 0 bases; junction bases outside the gene matches: 4. This CDR3 region has 16 residues. The V gene's germline CDR1 is DFQATT and CDR2 SNEGSKA (reference sequence). The CDR3 loop is CSAIGTSGRSSYEQYF. In DNA form, the CDR3 reads TGCAGTGCTATCGGGACTAGCGGGAGGAGCTCCTACGAGCAGTACTTC.

This clonotype came up a few times. The chain links TRBV28 to TRBJ1-5; TRBD1 might be the D (6 bases). With 4 bases removed from V and 6 bases from J, the gap between germline ends came to 13 bases. Germline CDR1 is MDHEN and CDR2 is SYDVKM. The CDR3 consists of 14 residues. The CDR3 protein is CASSSGRGGQPQHF. In nucleotides, the CDR3 is TGTGCCAGCAGTTCGGGAAGAGGGGGTCAGCCCCAGCATTTT.

There are a few counts of this clonotype. The chain joins TRBV20-1 to TRBJ1-1; D is unclear. The CDR3 totals 14 residues. Germline CDR1 is DFQATT and CDR2 is SNEGSKA (reference sequence). V gave up 2 bases and J gave up 4 bases, with 14 bases separating them. The CDR3 sequence is CSARPRWESTEAFF. CDR3 nucleotide sequence: TGCAGTGCTAGACCTAGGTGGGAAAGCACTGAAGCTTTCTTT.

This clonotype was counted only a few times. The chain couples TRBV20-1 to TRBJ2-1; D uncertain. This CDR3 comprises 15 residues. In germline, CDR1 is DFQATT, CDR2 SNEGSKA (reference sequence). V shed 4 bases and J shed 4 bases, with 17 bases lying between them. DNA for the CDR3: TGCAGTGCTACTGGGGTAGGGCAGTGGTACAATGAGCAGTTCTTC. Translating gives CSATGVGQWYNEQFF.

This clonotype appeared a few times. The chain links TRBV6-1 to TRBJ2-5; 7 bases agree with TRBD1. Looked up from germline, CDR1 is MNHNS and CDR2 is SASEGT. Trimming removed 6 bases from V and 5 bases from J; junction bases left unmatched: 15. CDR3 size: 16 residues. The CDR3 DNA follows: TGTGCCAGCAGCCAGGGGACAGATGAGGGACCGGAGACCCAGTACTTC. Translation: CASSQGTDEGPETQYF.

V usage is TRBV28 and J usage is TRBJ2-1; 7 positions match TRBD1. The CDR3 totals 14 residues. The germline V gene encodes CDR1 MDHEN and CDR2 SYDVKM. V lost 7 bases, J lost 4 bases, and 7 bases stayed unmatched. CDR3 bases: TGTGCCAGCACTGTGCCAGGGGGTTACAATGAGCAGTTCTTC. Translating it yields CASTVPGGYNEQFF.

The V call is TRBV7-9, the J call TRBJ2-7; D ambiguous. The CDR3 sequence is 13 residues long. Germline loops: CDR1 SEHNR, CDR2 FQNEAQ (reference sequence). The ends were cut back, 5 bases at V and 5 bases at J, with 13 bases in the middle. The CDR3 here is CASSAPPKDEQYF. CDR3 sequence (DNA): TGTGCCAGCAGCGCGCCCCCCAAAGACGAGCAGTACTTC.

This chain links TRBV12-3 or TRBV12-4 with TRBJ1-3; D uncertain. V lost 5 bases to trimming and J lost 2 bases, with 10 bases between them. The CDR3 runs 14 residues. The CDR3 nucleotides are TGTGCCAGCAGTGTCGGACTCGCTGGAAACACCATATATTTT. Protein product: CASSVGLAGNTIYF.

The gene calls are TRBV5-8 and TRBJ2-1; 7 bases fit TRBD1. Losses at the gene ends were 1 base for V and 4 bases for J; bases not matched to a gene: 8. Germline-derived CDR1 and CDR2 are SGHTS and YDEGEE. This CDR3 comprises 16 residues. Written as DNA, the CDR3 is TGTGCCAGCAGCTTGTATGGACAGGTGATTTACAATGAGCAGTTCTTC. Its protein product is CASSLYGQVIYNEQFF.

The chain is built from TRBV9 and TRBJ2-7; the match to TRBD1 covers 11 bases. CDR1 and CDR2 from the germline V gene are SGDLS and YYNGEE. The V and J ends lost 0 bases and 2 bases, in that order; junction bases with no gene match: 19. The CDR3 runs to 21 residues. Here the CDR3 DNA reads TGTGCCAGCAGCGTAGTCAGGACAGGGGGCGCAGAGAATGTCTTACCCTACGAGCAGTACTTC. Translation: CASSVVRTGGAENVLPYEQYF. The full variable domain, completed using reference TRBV9 and TRBJ2-7, is DSGVTQTPKHLITATGQRVTLRCSPRSGDLSVYWYQQSLDQGLQFLIQYYNGEERAKGNILERFSAQQFPDLHSELNLSSLELGDSALYFCASSVVRTGGAENVLPYEQYFGPGTRLTVT.

The rearrangement joins TRBV6-5 to TRBJ2-7; 9 positions match TRBD2. This CDR3 region has 15 residues. Germline CDR1 reads MNHEY; CDR2 reads SVGAGI. V trimming: 0 bases; J trimming: 3 bases; junction bases outside the gene matches: 3. The CDR3 sequence: CASSYSSGSLYEQYF. The CDR3 DNA reads TGTGCCAGCAGTTACTCTAGCGGGAGCCTCTACGAGCAGTACTTC.

CDR3 residues: CASSPPRVVYNEQFF. CDR3 sequence (DNA): TGTGCCAGCAGCCCCCCCAGGGTCGTCTACAATGAGCAGTTCTTC. The rearrangement uses TRBV11-2 and TRBJ2-1, with D possibly matching TRBD1 (5 bases). The germline V gene has CDR1 SGHAT and CDR2 FQNNGV. The CDR3 extends over 15 amino acids. The V end was cut by 5 bases, the J end by 3 bases, with 14 bases between.

The chain has TRBV2 and TRBJ1-2, with D perhaps TRBD1 (6 bases). The germline V and J ends were trimmed by 6 bases and 7 bases, with 15 bases remaining between them. Germline-derived CDR1 and CDR2 are SNHLY and FYNNEI. The CDR3 loop spans 13 amino acids. This CDR3 reads CASRGAGASGYTF. CDR3 bases: TGTGCCAGCAGGGGGGCAGGGGCGAGTGGCTACACCTTC.

The V gene is TRBV20-1, the J gene TRBJ1-5; TRBD1 matches 8 bases. The CDR3 totals 13 residues. Unmatched junction bases numbered 4, after V lost 6 bases and J lost 3 bases. From germline, CDR1 is DFQATT and CDR2 SNEGSKA (reference sequence). The CDR3 DNA sequence: TGCAGTGCGTCGGGACAGGTCAATCAGCCCCAGCATTTT. This sequence encodes CSASGQVNQPQHF.

In this sample, this clonotype turned up many times. The chain carries TRBV20-1 and TRBJ1-5; D is undetermined. The CDR3 contains 15 residues. The V end was cut by 1 base, the J end by 3 bases, with 13 bases between. Per the germline V gene, CDR1 is DFQATT and CDR2 is SNEGSKA (reference sequence). The CDR3 region is CSARGRHAPNQPQHF. CDR3 bases: TGCAGTGCTAGAGGGCGTCACGCTCCCAATCAGCCCCAGCATTTT.

This chain uses TRBV11-2 with TRBJ2-1; TRBD1 matches at 7 bases. There are 15 residues in the CDR3. V was pared by 5 bases and J by 4 bases, with 8 bases of the junction left unmatched. CDR1 is SGHAT, CDR2 FQNNGV, per germline. This CDR3 is CASSANRGEYNEQFF. The CDR3 DNA reads as TGTGCCAGCAGCGCGAACAGGGGAGAGTACAATGAGCAGTTCTTC.